This T cell receptor (beta chain) emerged from a study of cytomegalovirus exposure and HLA in healthy donors. Turning to the study itself: HLA-typed donors contributed around 88 million unique TCRs, which were held in an early data release.

Primers included in the PCR were 60 Vbeta and 13 Jbeta primers. The repertoire was sequenced with immunoSEQ multiplex PCR; TCRdb's copy has only in-frame clones and lacks some. The profile shows 68,000 or so clones, 80% of them singletons. Whole-study results and caveats: Some TCR beta chains (roughly 160 of them) were listed as cytomegalovirus-associated.

CDR1 and CDR2 from the germline V gene are SQVTM and ANQGSEA. The V and J ends lost 5 bases and 7 bases, in that order; junction bases with no gene match: 6. CDR3 length: 13 residues. Remarks on this clone: The target antigen is unknown.

Sequenced material: PBMCs. The TCR sequence derives from a woman in her 30s in good health and CMV-seronegative. This chain links TRBV29-1 with TRBJ1-5, with TRBD1 matching over 9 bases. The CDR3 DNA reads TGCAGCGTTCAGGGACAGGGTAACCAGCCCCAGCATTTT. Amino acid sequence: CSVQGQGNQPQHF.